The rows below give T cell receptor beta chains drawn from one sample of a study of beta chain features in type 1 diabetes. Profiling relied on immunoSEQ multiplex PCR, and the TCRdb table lists in-frame clones only, not all of them. The table has some 330,000 clones, roughly an eighth seen once; the top ten hold approximately 0.01%. The sample comprised naive CD4+ T cells from blood. Source of these receptors: a woman between 18 and 30 years old with type 1 diabetes. The conserved cysteine and the conserved F or W are not part of the CDR3 here.

v_gene,j_gene,CDR3aa
TRBV7-2,TRBJ1-1,ASIQGNTEAF
TRBV2,TRBJ2-4,ASRGLAGNQY
TRBV4-3,TRBJ1-5,ASSQDPGNNQPQH
TRBV4-3,TRBJ1-4,ASSQDGPGPSEKLF
TRBV5-6,TRBJ1-2,ASSLGRDYGYT
TRBV15,TRBJ2-5,ATRLRGGGETQY
TRBV5-1,TRBJ2-1,ASFEEAGAYNEQF
TRBV15,TRBJ2-2,ATSSPAGGANTGELF
TRBV19,TRBJ1-1,ASATGRYTEAF
TRBV28,TRBJ1-5,ASTTQGVSNQPQH
TRBV28,TRBJ1-2,ASSPSLRQFSYGYT
TRBV7-2,TRBJ2-1,ASGAAPLNEQF
TRBV6-5,TRBJ2-7,ASSYGGQGAFYEQY
TRBV28,TRBJ2-7,ACESSYEQY
TRBV6-1,TRBJ1-6,ASSEMRNSPLH
TRBV7-9,TRBJ1-1,ASSSAGDTEAF
TRBV5-6,TRBJ2-5,ASSFLGGEETQY
TRBV7-2,TRBJ2-1,ASSSVSGGNEQF
TRBV15,TRBJ2-5,AMRTSGTETQY
TRBV13,TRBJ1-2,ASRNLESNYGYT
TRBV11-3,TRBJ2-3,ASSYQGPSTDTQY
TRBV7-2,TRBJ2-7,ASSPHGQGVSYEQY
TRBV28,TRBJ2-5,ASSPGGRETQY
TRBV28,TRBJ2-2,ASSGGNTGELF
TRBV7-2,TRBJ2-3,ASSLGGAVDTQY
TRBV29-1,TRBJ2-1,SGDRADEQF
TRBV6-6,TRBJ2-3,ASMPRGGLGTDTQY
TRBV28,TRBJ2-2,ASSSLNRRSNTGELF
TRBV9,TRBJ2-1,ASSPRTGGHNEQF
TRBV9,TRBJ2-7,ASSISDRANEQY
TRBV6-6,TRBJ2-7,ASSYRGRDEQY
TRBV4-3,TRBJ2-2,ASSLQGGRGAGELF
TRBV6-4,TRBJ2-7,ASTGDRAYFSYEQY
TRBV4-3,TRBJ1-1,ASSPDGRETEAF
TRBV18,TRBJ1-2,ASSLSGTGGAYGYT
TRBV20-1,TRBJ2-5,SALGGTQY
TRBV5-4,TRBJ2-6,ASSLVHFSGANVLT
TRBV28,TRBJ1-5,ASSFTDNQPQH
TRBV10-2,TRBJ2-1,ASSDPGGPYNEQF
TRBV27,TRBJ1-1,ASSFDEGGNTEAF
TRBV6-5,TRBJ2-5,ASSYRGGETQY
TRBV27,TRBJ1-5,ASSFGTGGQPQH
TRBV28,TRBJ1-1,ASSLYSTGGSTEAF
TRBV12-5,TRBJ2-1,ASEQGSHNEQF
TRBV15,TRBJ2-2,ATAGGFSGGWTGELF
TRBV30,TRBJ2-7,AWSGRGVRYEQY
TRBV9,TRBJ1-1,ASSKSRRNTEAF
TRBV4-3,TRBJ1-2,ASSQGETGPT
TRBV18,TRBJ1-2,ASSPRGQGGYT
TRBV29-1,TRBJ1-3,SALSGNTIY
TRBV18,TRBJ2-7,ASSPDNGEEQY
TRBV5-6,TRBJ1-6,ASSFGFQGTLH
TRBV7-2,TRBJ2-7,ASSPQGGTYEQY
TRBV19,TRBJ1-2,ASSDFRGGYT
TRBV4-1,TRBJ2-4,ASSTRSLTENIQY
TRBV2,TRBJ2-7,ASSPGQGAEQY
TRBV4-3,TRBJ2-7,ASSQDSQGPWEQY
TRBV25-1,TRBJ2-7,ASGRDSGYEQY
TRBV5-4,TRBJ2-7,ASSVGTGGLAGGREQY